This TCR beta chain is from a study of CD8+CD57+ T cells in acquired aplastic anemia. Study information: The sorted CD4+ and CD8+ cells yielded an average approximately 3.3 ug of DNA. Study results and caveats: Patients and controls had in common some 30 CD8+ CDR3 sequences. Simpson's diversity of CD8+ cells was not significantly different in patients compared with controls.

Profiling that covered TCR beta VDJ and CDR3 relied on genomic DNA as its template. TCRdb called the reads again in MiXCR, with one record for every CDR3 protein. The sample yields around 210,000 distinct CDR3 sequences, approximately 60% seen once. CDR3 length: 17 amino acids. With V trimmed by 0 bases and J by 2 bases, 8 bases remained unmatched. CDR1 is ENHRY and CDR2 is SYGVKD in the germline V gene. Note on this clonotype: Its antigen is not known.

The patients chosen for sequencing had shown expansion of CD8+CD57+ cells (detected by flow cytometry). Everyone among the patients had severe acquired aplastic anemia. Sequenced material: sorted CD4+, CD8+, or CD8+CD57+ T cells (not recorded which) from PBMCs. The rearrangement links TRBV10-3 to TRBJ2-7; TRBD1 matches 9 bases. This TCR was sampled from a human donor with aplastic anemia. This chain's CDR3 is CAISESTVGQGAYEQYF. The CDR3 bases are TGTGCCATCAGTGAGTCGACTGTGGGACAGGGTGCCTACGAGCAGTACTTC.